This T cell receptor (beta chain) came from a study of T cell clonotyping in hematopoietic cell transplantation. This clone was seen only a few times. Its matching antigen is unknown. Germline V gives CDR1 MRHNA, CDR2 SNTAGT. This CDR3 has 15 residues. V dropped 5 bases and J dropped 10; count of bases not matched to a gene: 11. Only in-frame clones appear in the TCRdb table, and some are missing; sequencing was by immunoSEQ multiplex PCR. The sample has more than 40,000 clones, 95% seen once. Study results and limitations: Pathologically expanded recipient clonotypes increased progressively from day 30 to day 180 as diversity fell. No sorting was done, leaving CD4 and CD8 contributions mixed.

The sequence derives from a man aged 30-40 years in good health. Some clones in this sample may be carry-over from other donors' samples. The V gene is TRBV6-4, the J gene TRBJ2-1; 10 nucleotides line up with TRBD2. Sequenced: peripheral blood mononuclear cells. CDR3 nucleotides: TGTGCCAGCAGTCCCACTAGCGGGGATAACAGCGAGCAGTTCTTC. Amino acid sequence: CASSPTSGDNSEQFF.